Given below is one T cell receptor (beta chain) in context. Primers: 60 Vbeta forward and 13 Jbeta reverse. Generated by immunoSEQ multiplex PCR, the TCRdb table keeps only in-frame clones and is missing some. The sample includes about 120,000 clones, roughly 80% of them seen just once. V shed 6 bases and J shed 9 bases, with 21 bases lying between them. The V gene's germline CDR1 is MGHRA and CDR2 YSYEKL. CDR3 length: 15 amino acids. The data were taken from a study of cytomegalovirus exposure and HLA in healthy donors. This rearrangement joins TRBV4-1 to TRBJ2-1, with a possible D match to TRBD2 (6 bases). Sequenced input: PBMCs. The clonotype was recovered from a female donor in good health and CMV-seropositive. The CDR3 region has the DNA TGCGCCAGCAGTCTCAGGCGGGACGTCGGTAGTGAGCAGTTCTTC. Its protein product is CASSLRRDVGSEQFF.